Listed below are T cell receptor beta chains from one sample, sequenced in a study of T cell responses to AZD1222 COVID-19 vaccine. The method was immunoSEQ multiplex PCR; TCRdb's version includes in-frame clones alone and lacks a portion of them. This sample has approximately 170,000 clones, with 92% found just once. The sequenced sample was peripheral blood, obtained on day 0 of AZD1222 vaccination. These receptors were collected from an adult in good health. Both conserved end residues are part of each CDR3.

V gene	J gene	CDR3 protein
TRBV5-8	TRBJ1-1	CASSLRGLNTEAFF
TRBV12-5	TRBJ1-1	CASGLVLRAGTEAFF
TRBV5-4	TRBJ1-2	CASSLGGANYGYTF
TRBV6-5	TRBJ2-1	CASSRPPKQFF
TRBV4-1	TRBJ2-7	CASSPLVTSGAYEQYF
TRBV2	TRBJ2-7	CASSGDVYEQYF
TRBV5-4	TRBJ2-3	CASSLGGPIGTDTQYF
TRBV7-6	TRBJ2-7	CASSLGSGTASYEQYF
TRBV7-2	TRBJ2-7	CASSSGTGPYEQYF
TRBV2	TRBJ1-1	CASTRDRGFMNTEAFF
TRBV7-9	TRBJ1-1	CASSLNVNTEAFF
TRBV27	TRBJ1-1	CASSPWTGMNTEAFF
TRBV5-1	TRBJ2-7	CASTRYGTESSYEQYF
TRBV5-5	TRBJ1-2	CASGSGARPKGYTF
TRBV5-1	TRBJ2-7	CASSNGYEQYF
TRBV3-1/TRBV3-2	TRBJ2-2	CASSQFSGSGELFF
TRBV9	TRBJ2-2	CASSVGFRGSAGELFF
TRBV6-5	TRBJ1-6	CASSYSDNSPLHF
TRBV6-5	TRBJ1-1	CASSWGQPNTEAFF
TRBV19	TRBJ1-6	CASRPGRINSPLHF
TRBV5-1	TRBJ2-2	CASSIDRGRTGELFF
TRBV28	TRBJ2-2	CASSLGPGLGAGELFF
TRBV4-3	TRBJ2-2	CASSQATLRVVGELFF
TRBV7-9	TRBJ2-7	CASSPTGSPYEQYF
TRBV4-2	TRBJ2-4	CASSQEGGGLWDIQYF
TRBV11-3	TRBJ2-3	CASSLGRQGAIDTQYF
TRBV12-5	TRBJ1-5	CASGLDQGRNQPQHF
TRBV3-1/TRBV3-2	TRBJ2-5	CASSQTLANKETQYF
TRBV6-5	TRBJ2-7	CASNRGSPSYEQYF
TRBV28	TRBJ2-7	CASTSPGLDYEQYF
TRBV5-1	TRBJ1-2	CASSLDTPGLNYGYTF
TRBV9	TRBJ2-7	CASSAWEGLAGTYEQYF
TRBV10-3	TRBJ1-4	CAISDPGGGTNEKLFF
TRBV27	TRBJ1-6	CASSAGQRNNSPLHF
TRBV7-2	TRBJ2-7	CASSYRGRSGHEQYF
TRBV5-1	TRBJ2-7	CASSYNSYEQYF
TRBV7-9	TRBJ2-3	CASSFQGSRTDTQYF
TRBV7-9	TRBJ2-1	CASSEWEGTYNEQFF
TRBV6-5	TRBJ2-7	CASRGQGSSSYEQYF
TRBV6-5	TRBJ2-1	CASSIRGREDNEQFF
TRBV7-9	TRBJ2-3	CASSLLALPDTQYF
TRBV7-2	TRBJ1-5	CASSLVQGTGPNQPQHF
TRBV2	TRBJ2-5	CASRGQIEWETQYF
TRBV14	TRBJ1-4	CASSPLTGGNEKLFF
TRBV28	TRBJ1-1	CASSSQRPGQMNVPEAFF
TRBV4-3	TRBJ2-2	CASSQGGLAGGGTGELFF
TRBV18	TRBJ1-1	CASSPRGTVSNTEAFF
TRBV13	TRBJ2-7	CASSSRGRGQYEQYF
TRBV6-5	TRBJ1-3	CASSYPRGTGNTIYF
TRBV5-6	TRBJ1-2	CASSLEGRWNYGYTF